The 28 T cell receptor beta chains below all came from one sample that was sequenced in a study of T cell responses to AZD1222 COVID-19 vaccine. The protocol was immunoSEQ multiplex PCR, while the TCRdb copy is restricted to in-frame clones and leaves out a portion. This sample has some 160,000 clones; roughly 85% occur once, and the top ten carry around 1%. The material was peripheral blood, obtained 28 days after the second AZD1222 dose. Every receptor here comes from an adult who received the AZD1222 COVID-19 vaccine.

This clone is medium-sized within its sample. This sequence joins TRBV6-2 or TRBV6-3 and TRBJ2-3, with 7 bases lining up with TRBD2. J gave up 6 bases and V 11 bases, and 11 bases lay outside the gene matches. Germline V CDR1 and CDR2: MNHEY, SVGEGT. The CDR3 totals 13 residues. This CDR3 reads CAGSRDYKDTQYF. CDR3 in DNA: TGTGCCGGAAGCCGGGACTACAAGGATACGCAGTATTTT.

The rearrangement links TRBV6-2 or TRBV6-3 to TRBJ2-7; D may be TRBD2 (6 bases). CDR1 MNHEY and CDR2 SVGEGT come from the germline V gene. The V gene lost 2 bases and the J gene lost 0 bases, with 11 bases spanning the gap. The CDR3 extends over 15 amino acids. CDR3 nucleotide sequence: TGTGCCAGCAGTTACCCCTCGGGGGACTCCTACGAGCAGTACTTC. Translating gives CASSYPSGDSYEQYF.

CDR3 loop: CASSSSGVRETQYF. The CDR3 DNA reads as TGTGCCAGCAGCTCTTCAGGGGTGCGGGAGACCCAGTACTTC. The V call is TRBV7-9, the J call TRBJ2-5, with D perhaps TRBD1 (6 bases). The CDR3 loop spans 14 amino acids. CDR1 and CDR2 from the germline V gene are SEHNR and FQNEAQ (reference sequence). Trimming shortened V by 4 bases and J by 5 bases, and 14 bases separated the two germline ends. Supplemented by reference TRBV7-9 and TRBJ2-5, the full variable domain reads DTGVSQNPRHKITKRGQNVTFRCDPISEHNRLYWYRQTLGQGPEFLTYFQNEAQLEKSRLLSDRFSAERPKGSFSTLEIQRTEQGDSAMYLCASSSSGVRETQYFGPGTRLLVL.

The rearrangement uses TRBV19 and TRBJ1-1, with 7 bases identical to TRBD1. The ends lost 7 bases at V and 7 bases at J; junction bases unmatched: 9. CDR1 is LNHDA, CDR2 SQIVND, per germline (reference sequence). CDR3 length: 13 residues. This CDR3 reads CASTSGGVLEAFF. The CDR3 nucleotides are TGTGCCAGTACCTCAGGGGGGGTTCTTGAAGCTTTCTTT.

CDR3 coding DNA: TGCGCCAGCAGCTTGACCGGTCCCCGGGGCAATGAGCAGTTCTTC. This codes for CASSLTGPRGNEQFF. V is TRBV5-1 and J is TRBJ2-1; perhaps TRBD2 as D (5 bases). Per germline, CDR1 SGHRS and CDR2 YFSETQ. CDR3 length: 15 residues. The V gene lost 1 base and the J gene lost 6 bases, with 14 bases spanning the gap.

The rearrangement joins TRBV10-2 to TRBJ2-7; TRBD2 aligns across 8 bases. The V gene end was trimmed by 6 bases and the J gene end by 0 bases; junction bases not matched to a gene: 7. The germline gives CDR1 WSHSY, CDR2 SAAADI. The CDR3 consists of 15 residues. Written as DNA, the CDR3 is TGCGCCAGCAGGATCGCTAGCGGGTTCTCCTACGAGCAGTACTTC. This sequence encodes CASRIASGFSYEQYF.

V and J are TRBV9 and TRBJ1-3, with TRBD1 as a possible D gene (5 bases). The length of the CDR3 is 16 residues. V lost 0 bases, J lost 0 bases, and 10 bases lay in between. CDR1 SGDLS and CDR2 YYNGEE come from the germline V gene. The CDR3 DNA follows: TGTGCCAGCAGCGTAGGGTGGGGCGACTCTGGAAACACCATATATTTT. Translated, it gives CASSVGWGDSGNTIYF.

The V call is TRBV7-9, the J call TRBJ1-2; D uncertain. Trimming cost V 2 bases and J 6 bases, with 4 bases left between them. CDR3 length: 11 residues. Germline lookup yields CDR1 SEHNR and CDR2 FQNEAQ (reference sequence). CDR3 sequence: CASSLTHGYTF. CDR3 DNA sequence: TGTGCCAGCAGCTTAACGCATGGCTACACCTTC.

The V call is TRBV2, the J call TRBJ1-1; D may be TRBD1 (6 bases). The V gene lost 6 bases and the J gene lost 4 bases, with 15 bases spanning the gap. Looked up from germline, CDR1 is SNHLY and CDR2 is FYNNEI. This CDR3 spans 14 amino acids. CDR3 DNA sequence: TGTGCCAGCAGGAACAGGGTTGGAAGCACTGAAGCTTTCTTT. The encoded protein is CASRNRVGSTEAFF.

This clone was observed a single time. The chain combines TRBV6-2 or TRBV6-3 with TRBJ1-6; D uncertain. V was shortened by 2 bases and J by 9 bases, with 17 bases between the two germline ends. CDR1 and CDR2 from the germline V gene are MNHEY and SVGEGT. This CDR3 has 16 residues. CDR3 sequence reads: CASSYARSGIGSPLHF. CDR3 in DNA: TGTGCCAGCAGTTACGCCAGGTCCGGAATCGGTTCACCCCTCCACTTT.

V and J are TRBV4-1 and TRBJ2-5, with D perhaps TRBD2 (5 bases). Germline V gives CDR1 MGHRA, CDR2 YSYEKL. V shed 5 bases and J shed 7 bases, with 17 bases lying between them. The CDR3 runs to 14 residues. The CDR3 sequence: CASSSRTSGGTQYF. CDR3 sequence (DNA): TGCGCCAGCAGCAGTCGGACCTCCGGAGGGACCCAGTACTTC.

V and J are TRBV7-8 and TRBJ1-1; D remains unclear. Germline CDR1 is SGHVS and CDR2 is FQNEAQ. This CDR3 is built from 12 residues. The V and J ends lost 7 bases and 1 base respectively, with 7 bases between them. The DNA for the CDR3 is TGTGCCAGCACCCCAGGGAACACTGAAGCTTTCTTT. Protein sequence: CASTPGNTEAFF. The whole variable domain, filled in from reference TRBV7-8 and TRBJ1-1, reads GAGVSQSPRYKVAKRGQDVALRCDPISGHVSLFWYQQALGQGPEFLTYFQNEAQLDKSGLPSDRFFAERPEGSVSTLKIQRTQQEDSAVYLCASTPGNTEAFFGQGTRLTVV.

This clone was counted between two and nine times. The chain joins TRBV11-2 to TRBJ2-7, with 12 bases fitting TRBD2. This CDR3 has 15 residues. Trimming took 4 bases from V and 6 from J; bases not matched to a gene: 7. Germline CDR1 SGHAT, CDR2 FQNNGV. For the CDR3, the DNA is TGTGCCAGCAGCTCCCAACTAGCGGGGGGAGGCGAGCAGTACTTC. It is translated as CASSSQLAGGGEQYF.

The J gene is TRBJ1-5, the V gene TRBV29-1; the D gene is possibly TRBD1 (6 bases). The CDR3 runs to 15 residues. Germline V gene sequence: CDR1 SQVTM, CDR2 ANQGSEA. V lost 6 bases and J 5 bases, leaving 20 bases between the germline ends. CDR3 DNA sequence: TGCAGCGTGGTTGAGGGGACCGCAGGGGATCAGCCCCAGCATTTT. This encodes CSVVEGTAGDQPQHF. The variable domain in full, completed from reference TRBV29-1 and TRBJ1-5, reads SAVISQKPSRDICQRGTSLTIQCQVDSQVTMMFWYRQQPGQSLTLIATANQGSEATYESGFVIDKFPISRPNLTFSTLTVSNMSPEDSSIYLCSVVEGTAGDQPQHFGDGTRLSIL.

As to this clone: An end of the junction differs from the germline gene, which may be a read error. This chain links TRBV29-1 with TRBJ1-4, with TRBD1 matching 8 bases. Germline-derived CDR1 and CDR2 are SQVTM and ANQGSEA. The CDR3 totals 11 residues. CDR3: CSPTRGPSRLF. CDR3 coding DNA: TGCAGCCCGACCAGGGGGCCCTCCCGCCTTTTT.

This clone has only one observation. The chain is built from TRBV2 and TRBJ1-2; possible D gene TRBD1, 6 bases. The CDR3 is made up of 17 amino acids. Trimming took 11 bases from V and 2 from J, leaving 27 bases between them. Germline values: CDR1 SNHLY, CDR2 FYNNEI. CDR3 in amino acids: CASTDNRVKLGNYGYTF. The CDR3 DNA reads as TGTGCCTCCACCGACAACAGGGTTAAGCTAGGAAACTATGGCTACACCTTC.

This chain joins TRBV19 and TRBJ2-1, with 10 bases fitting TRBD1. CDR3 size: 15 residues. The trim removed 2 bases at V and 9 bases at J, leaving 7 bases unmatched. In germline, CDR1 is LNHDA, CDR2 SQIVND (reference sequence). The CDR3 region has the DNA TGTGCCAGTAGTATAACTGGACAGGGGGTGGTTGAGCAGTTCTTC. This translates into CASSITGQGVVEQFF.

The rearrangement links TRBV10-2 to TRBJ2-1; D is uncertain. CDR1 and CDR2 (germline): WSHSY, SAAADI. With 7 bases removed from V and 2 bases from J, the gap between germline ends came to 3 bases. CDR3 length: 11 residues. The CDR3 sequence is CASNTYNEQFF. The CDR3 coding sequence is TGCGCCAGCAACACCTACAATGAGCAGTTCTTC.

This chain uses TRBV2 with TRBJ1-5; no clear D gene. Germline-derived CDR1 and CDR2 are SNHLY and FYNNEI. V shed 2 bases and J shed 7 bases, with 15 bases lying between them. CDR3 length: 15 residues. CDR3 nucleotide sequence: TGTGCCAGCAGTGAATACGCTCTAGTCCGGCAGCCCCAGCATTTT. Its translation: CASSEYALVRQPQHF.

The chain is built from TRBV14 and TRBJ1-2; D remains ambiguous. The CDR3 extends over 14 amino acids. Trimming stripped 4 bases from V and 6 bases from J, with 15 bases between. Germline lookup yields CDR1 SGHDN and CDR2 FVKESK. The CDR3 DNA reads TGTGCCAGCAGCCCCCCACGAAGGAGCGATGGCTACACCTTC. Its protein is CASSPPRRSDGYTF.

V usage is TRBV15 and J usage is TRBJ1-2, with D possibly being TRBD1 (5 bases). The germline CDR1 and CDR2 sequences are LNHNV and YYDKDF (reference sequence). The CDR3 is 17 residues long. The V gene lost 0 bases and the J gene lost 8 bases, with 22 bases spanning the gap. The CDR3: CATSRDQASGTWRGYTF. In DNA, the CDR3 is TGTGCCACCAGCAGAGATCAAGCCTCCGGGACCTGGAGGGGCTACACCTTC. Complete variable domain (other parts from reference TRBV15 and TRBJ1-2): DAMVIQNPRYQVTQFGKPVTLSCSQTLNHNVMYWYQQKSSQAPKLLFHYYDKDFNNEADTPDNFQSRRPNTSFCFLDIRSPGLGDTAMYLCATSRDQASGTWRGYTFGSGTRLTVV.

The CDR3 nucleotides read TGTGCTAGTGGACGGGGGATCGATGAGCAGTTCTTC. Translating it yields CASGRGIDEQFF. The chain links TRBV12-5 to TRBJ2-1; TRBD2 might be the D (6 bases). The CDR3 is made up of 12 amino acids. Trimming took 6 bases from V and 8 from J, leaving 11 bases between them. CDR1 is LGHNT, CDR2 FRNRAP, per germline.

The V gene is TRBV10-3, the J gene TRBJ1-1; 8 bases map to TRBD1. This CDR3 spans 14 amino acids. Germline trimming cut 4 bases from V and 7 bases from J; bases unmatched to any gene: 8. Germline CDR1 and CDR2: ENHRY and SYGVKD. CDR3 DNA sequence: TGTGCCATCAGTGGGACAGGGCTCCTTCGTGAAGCTTTCTTT. It translates to CAISGTGLLREAFF.

A few counts support this clone. V and J are TRBV10-1 and TRBJ2-5, with TRBD1 identical over 10 bases. Germline lookup yields CDR1 WNHNN and CDR2 SYGVQD (reference sequence). The CDR3 is made up of 16 amino acids. With V trimmed by 2 bases and J by 6 bases, 9 bases remained unmatched. Here the CDR3 DNA reads TGCGCCAGCAGTGAGGGTCTGGGACAGGGGCTACAGACCCAGTACTTC. This codes for CASSEGLGQGLQTQYF.

The chain joins TRBV11-2 to TRBJ2-7; TRBD1 agrees at 8 bases. CDR1 is SGHAT and CDR2 is FQNNGV in the germline V gene. With 1 base clipped from V and 9 bases from J, the junction kept 2 bases outside the gene matches. This CDR3 spans 12 amino acids. The CDR3 DNA follows: TGTGCCAGCAGCTTAGTCAGGGGGCCGCAGTACTTC. Translating gives CASSLVRGPQYF.

The genes are TRBV11-2 and TRBJ1-5; D is possibly TRBD1 (5 bases). Trimming removed 1 base from V and 7 bases from J, with 11 bases in between. There are 14 residues in the CDR3. Germline V gene lookup returns CDR1 SGHAT and CDR2 FQNNGV. CDR3 sequence reads: CASSLGGELQPQHF. CDR3 sequence (DNA): TGTGCCAGCAGCTTAGGGGGCGAATTACAGCCCCAGCATTTT.

In nucleotides, the CDR3 is TGTGCCAGCTCACCATTAGGGAGTACTGAAGCTTTCTTT. It translates to CASSPLGSTEAFF. This chain connects TRBV18 to TRBJ1-1; no definite D call. The CDR3 contains 13 residues. The germline V gene encodes CDR1 KGHSH and CDR2 LQKENI. V dropped 2 bases and J dropped 5 bases, with 9 bases sitting between them.

The genes are TRBV6-2 or TRBV6-3 and TRBJ2-6; D remains ambiguous. Looked up from germline, CDR1 is MNHEY and CDR2 is SVGEGT. The CDR3 contains 16 residues. Trimming took 4 bases from V and 0 from J, leaving 10 bases between them. CDR3 nucleotides: TGTGCCAGCAGTTCCCAAGGACGCTCTGGGGCCAACGTCCTGACTTTC. This sequence encodes CASSSQGRSGANVLTF.